These T cell receptor beta chains were read from a single sample in a study of OX40 agonist ivuxolimab in advanced cancers. Some clones are missing from TCRdb's copy, which holds only in-frame ones; the method was immunoSEQ multiplex PCR. The sample includes 65,000 to 80,000 clones, roughly 84% of them seen just once. The material sequenced was CD4+ or CD8+ T cells sorted from blood, taken in a trial of the OX40 agonist ivuxolimab. The receptors were gathered from an adult with an advanced solid tumor such as melanoma, head and neck, liver or kidney cancer. Each CDR3 is given with its conserved first and last residue. The D gene is left open where the match is weak. The size of a clone is reported for some rows only, either as once, few or many, or as a class for expanded clones.

CDR3 protein: CASSNRYEQYF; CDR3 DNA: TGTGCCAGTAGTAACAGGTACGAGCAGTACTTC; V gene: TRBV19; clone size: .; D gene: .; CDR3 length: 11; J gene: TRBJ2-7
CDR3 protein: CASTPGQGSGNTIYF; CDR3 DNA: TGTGCCAGCACCCCGGGACAAGGCTCTGGAAACACCATATATTTT; V gene: TRBV6-1; clone size: once; D gene: .; CDR3 length: 15; J gene: TRBJ1-3
CDR3 protein: CASSFQSSGNTIYF; CDR3 DNA: TGTGCCAGCAGTTTTCAGAGCTCTGGAAACACCATATATTTT; V gene: TRBV6-5; clone size: .; D gene: .; CDR3 length: 14; J gene: TRBJ1-3
CDR3 protein: CASSMDGYEQYF; CDR3 DNA: TGTGCCAGCAGTATGGACGGCTACGAGCAGTACTTC; V gene: TRBV28; clone size: .; D gene: .; CDR3 length: 12; J gene: TRBJ2-7
CDR3 protein: CASSHKSMTGGTTRADTQYF; CDR3 DNA: TGCGCCAGCAGCCATAAATCTATGACGGGAGGGACCACCCGGGCAGATACGCAGTATTTT; V gene: TRBV4-1; clone size: .; D gene: TRBD2; CDR3 length: 20; J gene: TRBJ2-3
CDR3 protein: CASSYFGQGVNYGYTF; CDR3 DNA: TGTGCCAGCAGTTACTTTGGGCAGGGAGTTAACTATGGCTACACCTTC; V gene: TRBV6-5; clone size: .; D gene: .; CDR3 length: 16; J gene: TRBJ1-2
CDR3 protein: CASSLSPAGYIQYF; CDR3 DNA: TGTGCCAGCAGCTTAAGTCCCGCGGGCTACATTCAGTACTTC; V gene: TRBV7-3; clone size: .; D gene: .; CDR3 length: 14; J gene: TRBJ2-4
CDR3 protein: CASSLRRHSTDTQYF; CDR3 DNA: TGTGCCAGCAGTTTAAGGAGACATAGCACAGATACGCAGTATTTT; V gene: TRBV27; clone size: .; D gene: .; CDR3 length: 15; J gene: TRBJ2-3
CDR3 protein: CASSDRAGKDGYTF; CDR3 DNA: TGTGCCAGCAGTGACAGGGCGGGTAAGGATGGCTACACCTTC; V gene: TRBV27; clone size: .; D gene: TRBD1; CDR3 length: 14; J gene: TRBJ1-2
CDR3 protein: CASSLGQSQETQYF; CDR3 DNA: TGCGCCAGCAGCTTGGGACAGTCCCAAGAGACCCAGTACTTC; V gene: TRBV5-1; clone size: .; D gene: .; CDR3 length: 14; J gene: TRBJ2-5
CDR3 protein: CASSLVAGGSTRRDTQYF; CDR3 DNA: TGTGCCAGCAGTTTGGTGGCGGGAGGCAGTACCAGACGGGATACGCAGTATTTT; V gene: TRBV27; clone size: .; D gene: TRBD2; CDR3 length: 18; J gene: TRBJ2-3
CDR3 protein: CASSEYRGYGYTF; CDR3 DNA: TGCGCCAGCAGTGAGTACCGGGGCTATGGCTACACCTTC; V gene: TRBV10-2; clone size: .; D gene: .; CDR3 length: 13; J gene: TRBJ1-2
CDR3 protein: CASSPDRGVRNTEAFF; CDR3 DNA: TGTGCCAGCAGTCCGGACAGGGGGGTTCGGAACACTGAAGCTTTCTTT; V gene: TRBV7-9; clone size: once; D gene: TRBD1; CDR3 length: 16; J gene: TRBJ1-1
CDR3 protein: CASSQGLHSSYNEQFF; CDR3 DNA: TGCGCCAGCAGCCAAGGTTTGCACTCTTCCTACAATGAGCAGTTCTTC; V gene: TRBV4-1; clone size: .; D gene: .; CDR3 length: 16; J gene: TRBJ2-1
CDR3 protein: CASSEHQGRSQPQHF; CDR3 DNA: TGTGCCAGCAGTGAACATCAGGGGAGGAGTCAGCCCCAGCATTTT; V gene: TRBV2; clone size: .; D gene: .; CDR3 length: 15; J gene: TRBJ1-5
CDR3 protein: CASTLWRPRVLPGANVLTF; CDR3 DNA: TGTGCCAGCACCCTCTGGAGGCCCAGGGTACTCCCCGGGGCCAACGTCCTGACTTTC; V gene: TRBV7-9; clone size: .; D gene: .; CDR3 length: 19; J gene: TRBJ2-6
CDR3 protein: CAISEGSGETQYF; CDR3 DNA: TGTGCCATCAGTGAGGGTAGCGGAGAGACCCAGTACTTC; V gene: TRBV10-3; clone size: .; D gene: .; CDR3 length: 13; J gene: TRBJ2-5
CDR3 protein: CSAIEGRTDTQYF; CDR3 DNA: TGCAGCGCAATCGAGGGTCGCACAGATACGCAGTATTTT; V gene: TRBV29-1; clone size: .; D gene: .; CDR3 length: 13; J gene: TRBJ2-3
CDR3 protein: CASSYRTGTPPETQYF; CDR3 DNA: TGTGCCAGCAGTTACCGGACCGGGACCCCACCTGAGACCCAGTACTTC; V gene: TRBV6-5; clone size: .; D gene: .; CDR3 length: 16; J gene: TRBJ2-5
CDR3 protein: CASSQSGGLAGGPYQETQYF; CDR3 DNA: TGTGCCAGCAGCCAATCGGGCGGACTAGCGGGAGGGCCGTACCAAGAGACCCAGTACTTC; V gene: TRBV4-2; clone size: .; D gene: TRBD2; CDR3 length: 20; J gene: TRBJ2-5
CDR3 protein: CASSQPGPDSEKLFF; CDR3 DNA: TGCGCCAGCAGTCAACCCGGGCCAGACTCCGAAAAACTGTTTTTT; V gene: TRBV23-1; clone size: once; D gene: .; CDR3 length: 15; J gene: TRBJ1-4
CDR3 protein: CASSSTLTGENTEAFF; CDR3 DNA: TGCGCCAGCAGCTCAACACTGACAGGGGAGAACACTGAAGCTTTCTTT; V gene: TRBV5-1; clone size: few; D gene: TRBD1; CDR3 length: 16; J gene: TRBJ1-1
CDR3 protein: CASSPQRAEMDTQYF; CDR3 DNA: TGTGCCAGCTCACCTCAGCGGGCCGAGATGGATACGCAGTATTTT; V gene: TRBV18; clone size: .; D gene: .; CDR3 length: 15; J gene: TRBJ2-3
CDR3 protein: CASSPSGGNQPQHF; CDR3 DNA: TGTGCCAGCAGTCCCTCGGGGGGCAATCAGCCCCAGCATTTT; V gene: TRBV28; clone size: .; D gene: .; CDR3 length: 14; J gene: TRBJ1-5
CDR3 protein: CASSLAQGSYQPQHF; CDR3 DNA: TGTGCCAGCAGCTTAGCGCAGGGCAGCTATCAGCCCCAGCATTTT; V gene: TRBV7-2; clone size: .; D gene: .; CDR3 length: 15; J gene: TRBJ1-5
CDR3 protein: CASGPGTRRGGETQYF; CDR3 DNA: TGTGCTAGTGGTCCTGGGACCCGACGGGGGGGAGAGACCCAGTACTTC; V gene: TRBV12-5; clone size: few; D gene: TRBD2; CDR3 length: 16; J gene: TRBJ2-5
CDR3 protein: CASSLMGAGANVLTF; CDR3 DNA: TGTGCCAGCAGCTTAATGGGGGCGGGGGCCAACGTCCTGACTTTC; V gene: TRBV7-3; clone size: .; D gene: .; CDR3 length: 15; J gene: TRBJ2-6
CDR3 protein: CASINAYEQYF; CDR3 DNA: TGTGCCAGCATCAATGCCTACGAGCAGTACTTC; V gene: TRBV6-1; clone size: .; D gene: .; CDR3 length: 11; J gene: TRBJ2-7
CDR3 protein: CASSPTSPGQGSDTQYF; CDR3 DNA: TGTGCCAGCTCACCAACCAGCCCGGGACAGGGGTCAGATACGCAGTATTTT; V gene: TRBV18; clone size: .; D gene: TRBD1; CDR3 length: 17; J gene: TRBJ2-3
CDR3 protein: CAISAAQGVSSVNTEAFF; CDR3 DNA: TGTGCCATCAGTGCTGCTCAGGGCGTGAGTTCGGTGAACACTGAAGCTTTCTTT; V gene: TRBV10-3; clone size: .; D gene: .; CDR3 length: 18; J gene: TRBJ1-1
CDR3 protein: CASRSGTVRTQYF; CDR3 DNA: TGTGCCAGCAGGAGCGGGACCGTTCGTACGCAGTATTTT; V gene: TRBV6-1; clone size: once; D gene: TRBD2; CDR3 length: 13; J gene: TRBJ2-3
CDR3 protein: CASSLPRALNTEAFF; CDR3 DNA: TGTGCCAGCAGCCTTCCACGGGCCCTGAACACTGAAGCTTTCTTT; V gene: TRBV11-3; clone size: .; D gene: .; CDR3 length: 15; J gene: TRBJ1-1
CDR3 protein: CASSPSSGNTEAFF; CDR3 DNA: TGTGCCAGCTCACCATCGTCAGGGAACACTGAAGCTTTCTTT; V gene: TRBV18; clone size: .; D gene: .; CDR3 length: 14; J gene: TRBJ1-1
CDR3 protein: CASSAVGGATQYF; CDR3 DNA: TGTGCCAGCAGCGCAGTGGGCGGGGCAACGCAGTATTTT; V gene: TRBV7-8; clone size: .; D gene: .; CDR3 length: 13; J gene: TRBJ2-3
CDR3 protein: CASSLVLAGYEQFF; CDR3 DNA: TGCGCCAGCAGCTTGGTACTAGCGGGATATGAGCAGTTCTTC; V gene: TRBV5-1; clone size: .; D gene: TRBD2; CDR3 length: 14; J gene: TRBJ2-1
CDR3 protein: CASSRAGTGAYEQYF; CDR3 DNA: TGTGCCAGTAGTCGAGCCGGGACAGGGGCCTACGAGCAGTACTTC; V gene: TRBV19; clone size: .; D gene: TRBD1; CDR3 length: 15; J gene: TRBJ2-7
CDR3 protein: CSVEAPGKFSSNQPQHF; CDR3 DNA: TGCAGCGTTGAAGCCCCGGGGAAGTTTTCTAGCAATCAGCCCCAGCATTTT; V gene: TRBV29-1; clone size: once; D gene: .; CDR3 length: 17; J gene: TRBJ1-5
CDR3 protein: CASSEGGGRGDQPQHF; CDR3 DNA: TGTGCCAGCAGTGAAGGGGGGGGGAGGGGGGATCAGCCCCAGCATTTT; V gene: TRBV6-1; clone size: .; D gene: .; CDR3 length: 16; J gene: TRBJ1-5
CDR3 protein: CASSLGGRYLNTQYF; CDR3 DNA: TGTGCCAGCAGCTTGGGCGGGAGGTATTTAAATACGCAGTATTTT; V gene: TRBV5-4; clone size: .; D gene: TRBD2; CDR3 length: 15; J gene: TRBJ2-3
CDR3 protein: CASSQEAGVNNEQYF; CDR3 DNA: TGCGCCAGCAGCCAAGAAGCGGGAGTAAACAACGAGCAGTACTTC; V gene: TRBV4-1; clone size: .; D gene: TRBD2; CDR3 length: 15; J gene: TRBJ2-7
CDR3 protein: CASSLIWARGGDEQYF; CDR3 DNA: TGTGCCAGCAGTTTAATATGGGCCCGGGGAGGGGACGAGCAGTACTTC; V gene: TRBV28; clone size: .; D gene: TRBD2; CDR3 length: 16; J gene: TRBJ2-7
CDR3 protein: CASSVGQVLDEQYF; CDR3 DNA: TGTGCCAGCAGTGTTGGACAGGTCCTGGACGAGCAGTACTTC; V gene: TRBV2; clone size: .; D gene: TRBD1; CDR3 length: 14; J gene: TRBJ2-7
CDR3 protein: CASSFGLAGPDTQYF; CDR3 DNA: TGTGCCAGCAGCTTCGGACTAGCGGGACCAGATACGCAGTATTTT; V gene: TRBV5-4; clone size: few; D gene: TRBD2; CDR3 length: 15; J gene: TRBJ2-3